A single sample is the source of the 27 T cell receptor beta chains below, sequenced in a study of blood T cell repertoires in COVID-19. Generated by immunoSEQ multiplex PCR, the TCRdb table keeps only in-frame clones and is missing some. The sample consists of more than 150,000 clones, 88% of them appearing once. The sequenced sample consisted of peripheral blood. The source is a man between 65 and 85 years old with active or convalescent COVID-19.

The J gene is TRBJ2-1, the V gene TRBV4-3; 8 bases fit TRBD1. The CDR3 has 17 amino acids. Germline assignment: CDR1 LGHNA and CDR2 YSLEER. V lost 0 bases, J lost 0 bases, and 4 bases stayed unmatched. For the CDR3, the DNA is TGCGCCAGCAGCCAAGAGGGGGGACAGGACTCCTACAATGAGCAGTTCTTC. Protein product: CASSQEGGQDSYNEQFF.

In its sample, this clone was seen a few times. This sequence joins TRBV14 and TRBJ1-2, with 9 bases fitting TRBD1. This CDR3 contains 14 residues. The ends lost 2 bases at V and 3 bases at J; junction bases unmatched: 1. Germline values: CDR1 SGHDN, CDR2 FVKESK. The CDR3: CASSQRTGDYGYTF. CDR3 coding DNA: TGTGCCAGCAGCCAAAGGACAGGGGACTATGGCTACACCTTC.

The chain joins TRBV7-2 to TRBJ2-7; 9 bases are a match to TRBD2. Germline trimming cut 1 base from V and 5 bases from J; bases unmatched to any gene: 6. Per the germline V gene, CDR1 is SGHTA and CDR2 is FQGNSA. This CDR3 comprises 15 residues. As DNA, the CDR3 is TGTGCCAGCAGCTTAGTGGGCGGGGGGGCAAACGAGCAGTACTTC. Protein: CASSLVGGGANEQYF.

This clone has only one observation. In DNA form, the CDR3 reads TGTGCCAGCAGCTTAGTTGCAGGGACACAAGAGACCCAGTACTTC. Translation: CASSLVAGTQETQYF. V is TRBV7-2 and J is TRBJ2-5; D is perhaps TRBD1 (6 bases). Trimming took off 1 base at V and 2 bases at J, with 11 bases between the two ends. Looked up from germline, CDR1 is SGHTA and CDR2 is FQGNSA. The CDR3 spans 15 residues.

This chain connects TRBV5-5 to TRBJ2-4; the D is unclear. The V gene's germline CDR1 is SGHKS and CDR2 YYEKEE (reference sequence). The V end was cut by 4 bases, the J end by 4 bases, with 9 bases between. This CDR3 spans 13 amino acids. The CDR3 DNA sequence: TGTGCCAGCAGCCATGACTGGAAAAACATTCAGTACTTC. This translates into CASSHDWKNIQYF.

This chain links TRBV6-6 with TRBJ2-3; no definite D call. The germline CDR1 and CDR2 sequences are MNHNY and SVGAGI (reference sequence). The CDR3 is made up of 13 amino acids. Trimming shortened V by 8 bases and J by 2 bases, and 11 bases separated the two germline ends. Written as DNA, the CDR3 is TGTGCCAGCCTTAATTTAGTCACAGATACGCAGTATTTT. As protein: CASLNLVTDTQYF.

The V and J genes are TRBV30 and TRBJ1-2, with 10 bases lining up with TRBD1. The CDR3 is made up of 14 amino acids. Trimming removed 3 bases from V and 4 bases from J; junction bases left unmatched: 5. Germline V gives CDR1 GTSNPN, CDR2 SVGIG (reference sequence). This CDR3 is CAWSRDRGSYGYTF. The CDR3 DNA reads as TGTGCCTGGAGCCGGGACAGGGGAAGCTATGGCTACACCTTC. Together with reference TRBV30 and TRBJ1-2, the CDR3 gives the full variable domain: SQTIHQWPATLVQPVGSPLSLECTVEGTSNPNLYWYRQAAGRGLQLLFYSVGIGQISSEVPQNLSASRPQDRQFILSSKKLLLSDSGFYLCAWSRDRGSYGYTFGSGTRLTVV.

V is TRBV6-5 and J is TRBJ1-5; weak D call: TRBD1 (6 bases). The germline V gene has CDR1 MNHEY and CDR2 SVGAGI. The CDR3 sequence is 14 residues long. V was cut by 4 bases and J by 0 bases, with 7 bases left in between. CDR3 amino acids: CASSWTASNQPQHF. The CDR3, as DNA: TGTGCCAGCAGTTGGACAGCTAGCAATCAGCCCCAGCATTTT.

The genes are TRBV27 and TRBJ1-6; TRBD1 matches 10 bases. From germline, CDR1 is MNHEY and CDR2 SMNVEV (reference sequence). The CDR3 spans 18 residues. Losses at the gene ends were 6 bases for V and 8 bases for J; bases not matched to a gene: 16. CDR3 region: CASSEIRQGAGRHSPLHF. The CDR3 DNA is TGTGCCAGCAGCGAGATCAGACAGGGGGCCGGACGTCATTCACCCCTCCACTTT.

The chain employs TRBV11-2 and TRBJ2-3, with 9 positions matching TRBD1. CDR1 and CDR2 (germline): SGHAT, FQNNGV. With 2 bases clipped from V and 2 bases from J, the junction kept 8 bases outside the gene matches. The CDR3 extends over 17 amino acids. In nucleotides, the CDR3 is TGTGCCAGCAGCTTACTATGGGGGACAGGGAACACAGATACGCAGTATTTT. Its translation: CASSLLWGTGNTDTQYF.

This rearrangement joins TRBV2 to TRBJ2-1; possible D gene TRBD2, 6 bases. The CDR3 loop spans 18 amino acids. V shed 1 base and J shed 1 base, with 17 bases lying between them. CDR1 is SNHLY, CDR2 FYNNEI, per germline. CDR3 DNA: TGTGCCAGCAGTGAAGGTAGCGGTACCCGGGGTTCCTACAATGAGCAGTTCTTC. This translates into CASSEGSGTRGSYNEQFF.

The chain links TRBV5-1 to TRBJ1-4; weak D call: TRBD1 (5 bases). Germline CDR1 reads SGHRS; CDR2 reads YFSETQ. V was shortened by 4 bases and J by 4 bases, with 14 bases between the two germline ends. This CDR3 is 15 amino acids long. The CDR3 DNA follows: TGCGCCAGCAGCGTCGGACACAGCCTTAATGAAAAACTGTTTTTT. Protein sequence: CASSVGHSLNEKLFF.

The rearrangement links TRBV6-1 to TRBJ2-3; 9 bases map to TRBD1. CDR3 length: 15 residues. Germline V gives CDR1 MNHNS, CDR2 SASEGT. V shed 3 bases and J 2 bases; nucleotides not matched to a gene: 3. Here the CDR3 reads CASSEGQGSTDTQYF. The CDR3 nucleotides are TGTGCCAGCAGTGAGGGACAGGGTTCCACAGATACGCAGTATTTT.

The chain joins TRBV6-1 to TRBJ2-7; tentative D call: TRBD1 (6 bases). Trimming pared 2 bases from V and 2 bases from J, leaving 10 bases between. The germline V gene has CDR1 MNHNS and CDR2 SASEGT. This CDR3 region has 14 residues. CDR3 residues: CASSEFGQTYEQYF. CDR3 coding DNA: TGTGCCAGCAGTGAATTTGGACAGACCTACGAGCAGTACTTC.

The chain links TRBV4-1 to TRBJ1-1, with 7 positions matching TRBD1. The CDR3 is made up of 14 amino acids. V trimming: 5 bases; J trimming: 1 base; junction bases outside the gene matches: 4. The V gene's germline CDR1 is MGHRA and CDR2 YSYEKL. The CDR3 sequence is CASSLDRRNTEAFF. CDR3 DNA sequence: TGCGCCAGCAGCTTGGACAGGAGGAACACTGAAGCTTTCTTT.

The V call is TRBV28, the J call TRBJ2-1; tentatively, D is TRBD1 (7 bases). Germline V lookup: CDR1 MDHEN, CDR2 SYDVKM. The CDR3 totals 16 residues. V lost 2 bases and J lost 3, with 14 bases in between. CDR3 DNA sequence: TGTGCCAGCAGTTTACCTGCAGGGGGGAACTACAATGAGCAGTTCTTC. It yields the protein CASSLPAGGNYNEQFF.

The gene calls are TRBV4-3 and TRBJ2-7, with D tentatively TRBD1 (6 bases). The CDR3 has 17 amino acids. Germline CDR1 and CDR2: LGHNA and YSLEER. Trimming took 2 bases from V and 7 from J, leaving 24 bases between them. The CDR3 DNA reads TGCGCCAGCAGCCAAAGGGAAGAGAACAGGGCCGCCTTGGAGCAGTACTTC. This gives the protein CASSQREENRAALEQYF.

The chain couples TRBV9 to TRBJ2-2; 7 bases line up with TRBD1. The CDR3 runs 16 residues. V gave up 0 bases and J gave up 4 bases; unmatched junction bases: 6. In germline, CDR1 is SGDLS, CDR2 YYNGEE. The CDR3 DNA reads as TGTGCCAGCAGCGTAGCTCGACAGGGAAGCACCGGGGAGCTGTTTTTT. Protein: CASSVARQGSTGELFF.

The rearrangement links TRBV7-2 to TRBJ1-6, with 8 bases fitting TRBD1. The germline V gene has CDR1 SGHTA and CDR2 FQGNSA. The CDR3 loop spans 16 amino acids. The junction had 11 bases not matched to a gene; V was cut back by 4 bases and J by 9 bases. CDR3 amino acids: CASSSWVTGVSSPLHF. The DNA of the CDR3 is TGTGCCAGCAGCTCATGGGTGACAGGGGTTAGTTCACCCCTCCACTTT.

The gene calls are TRBV6-5 and TRBJ2-3; 7 positions agree with TRBD2. With 4 bases clipped from V and 5 bases from J, the junction kept 9 bases outside the gene matches. The CDR3 extends over 15 amino acids. CDR1 is MNHEY and CDR2 is SVGAGI in the germline V gene. The CDR3 region is CASSSPSIAGDTQYF. The CDR3 nucleotides read TGTGCCAGCAGTTCCCCATCCATAGCGGGAGATACGCAGTATTTT.

The V call is TRBV20-1, the J call TRBJ1-5, with D possibly matching TRBD1 (6 bases). V lost 6 bases to trimming and J lost 11 bases, with 14 bases between them. The germline CDR1 and CDR2 sequences are DFQATT and SNEGSKA (reference sequence). The CDR3 has 11 amino acids. This chain's CDR3 is CSASGGASQHF. The CDR3 DNA reads as TGCAGTGCCTCGGGGGGGGCCTCCCAGCATTTT.

The gene calls are TRBV4-3 and TRBJ2-3; no reliable D call. Between the trimmed V and J ends, which lost 3 bases and 1 base, there was a span of 8 bases. The germline gives CDR1 LGHNA, CDR2 YSLEER. The length of the CDR3 is 14 residues. Here the CDR3 reads CASSHRQGTDTQYF. The CDR3 bases are TGCGCCAGCAGCCATAGACAAGGCACAGATACGCAGTATTTT.

The chain is built from TRBV7-8 and TRBJ1-3, with 8 bases identical to TRBD1. V lost 2 bases to trimming and J lost 3 bases; unmatched junction nucleotides: 6. The CDR3 contains 16 residues. CDR1 is SGHVS and CDR2 is FQNEAQ in the germline V gene. The CDR3 is CASSLYDRGYGNTIYF. The CDR3 DNA follows: TGTGCCAGCAGCTTATATGACAGGGGATATGGAAACACCATATATTTT.

This clone occurred once. V is TRBV19 and J is TRBJ2-7; 10 nucleotides align to TRBD2. J gave up 3 bases and V 1 base, and 3 bases lay outside the gene matches. The length of the CDR3 is 15 residues. The germline gives CDR1 LNHDA, CDR2 SQIVND (reference sequence). Here the CDR3 DNA reads TGTGCCAGTAGTATAGGGACTAGCGGCCTCTACGAGCAGTACTTC. This codes for CASSIGTSGLYEQYF.

This clone was seen only once. The chain carries TRBV6-6 and TRBJ2-1; no clear D gene. Germline values: CDR1 MNHNY, CDR2 SVGAGI (reference sequence). The CDR3 extends over 13 amino acids. V was shortened by 7 bases and J by 6 bases, with 13 bases between the two germline ends. The CDR3 sequence: CASNPRGGNEQFF. The CDR3 DNA reads TGTGCCAGCAACCCCAGAGGCGGCAATGAGCAGTTCTTC.

The V gene is TRBV5-1, the J gene TRBJ2-1; D not resolved. Germline V lookup: CDR1 SGHRS, CDR2 YFSETQ. The CDR3 loop spans 11 amino acids. V was clipped by 3 bases and J by 6 bases, with 4 bases between them. The DNA for the CDR3 is TGCGCCAGCAGCTCCATCAATGAGCAGTTCTTC. This sequence encodes CASSSINEQFF.

This chain connects TRBV6-6 to TRBJ2-7; tentatively, D is TRBD1 (6 bases). The CDR3 has 13 amino acids. Germline V gives CDR1 MNHNY, CDR2 SVGAGI (reference sequence). V was trimmed by 6 bases and J by 2 bases, leaving 11 bases between them. CDR3 protein: CASSITGTYEQYF. CDR3 coding DNA: TGTGCCAGCAGCATTACAGGGACCTACGAGCAGTACTTC.